This TCR beta chain was identified during a study of CD8+ T cells in alopecia areata. The overall study: The tofacitinib course ran for 6 to 18 months and was followed by 6 months off drug.

Reverse transcription of extracted RNA yielded cDNA, which provided the sequencing template. Some clones are missing from TCRdb's copy, which holds only in-frame ones; the method was immunoSEQ multiplex PCR. The sample yields over 150,000 clones, roughly 64% seen once. Treatment of the sample: oral pan-JAK inhibitor, 5-10 mg twice daily. Findings and caveats of the study: The link between baseline CD8+ expansion and response remains uncertain with one nonresponder. Tofacitinib significantly lowered scalp clonality and expanded CD8+ clones among the top 100. TCR sharing was clearer in mice than between patients, perhaps partly owing to patient HLA diversity.

The CDR3 length is 15 residues. Germline V gives CDR1 SGHRS, CDR2 YFSETQ. The V segment lost 0 bases and the J segment 10 bases; nucleotides outside the gene matches: 4. Points on this clone: Its specificity is not known.

This chain links TRBV5-1 with TRBJ2-1; 13 bases map to TRBD2. The input for sequencing was CD4+ T cells sorted from blood, taken at week 24, from a patient treated with tofacitinib. The receptor comes from a human donor with alopecia areata. The CDR3 spells CASSLGLAGGEEQFF. The CDR3 DNA is TGCGCCAGCAGCTTGGGACTAGCGGGAGGAGAAGAGCAGTTCTTC.